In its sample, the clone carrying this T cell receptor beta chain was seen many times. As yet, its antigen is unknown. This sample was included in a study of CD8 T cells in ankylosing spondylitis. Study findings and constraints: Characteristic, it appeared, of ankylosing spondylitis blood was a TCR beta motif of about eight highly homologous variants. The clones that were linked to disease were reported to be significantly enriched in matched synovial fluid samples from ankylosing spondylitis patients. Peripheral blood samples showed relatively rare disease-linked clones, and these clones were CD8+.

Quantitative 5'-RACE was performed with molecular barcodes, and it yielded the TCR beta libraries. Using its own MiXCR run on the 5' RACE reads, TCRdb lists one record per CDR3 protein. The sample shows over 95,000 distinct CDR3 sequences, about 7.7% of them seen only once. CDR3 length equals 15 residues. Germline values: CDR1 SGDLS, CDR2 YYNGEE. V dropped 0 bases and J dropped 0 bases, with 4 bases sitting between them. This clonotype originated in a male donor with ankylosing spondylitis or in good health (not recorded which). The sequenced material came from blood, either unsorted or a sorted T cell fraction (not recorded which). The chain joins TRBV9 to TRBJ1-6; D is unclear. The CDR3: CASSVASSYNSPLHF. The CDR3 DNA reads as TGTGCCAGCAGCGTAGCCAGCTCCTATAATTCACCCCTCCACTTT.